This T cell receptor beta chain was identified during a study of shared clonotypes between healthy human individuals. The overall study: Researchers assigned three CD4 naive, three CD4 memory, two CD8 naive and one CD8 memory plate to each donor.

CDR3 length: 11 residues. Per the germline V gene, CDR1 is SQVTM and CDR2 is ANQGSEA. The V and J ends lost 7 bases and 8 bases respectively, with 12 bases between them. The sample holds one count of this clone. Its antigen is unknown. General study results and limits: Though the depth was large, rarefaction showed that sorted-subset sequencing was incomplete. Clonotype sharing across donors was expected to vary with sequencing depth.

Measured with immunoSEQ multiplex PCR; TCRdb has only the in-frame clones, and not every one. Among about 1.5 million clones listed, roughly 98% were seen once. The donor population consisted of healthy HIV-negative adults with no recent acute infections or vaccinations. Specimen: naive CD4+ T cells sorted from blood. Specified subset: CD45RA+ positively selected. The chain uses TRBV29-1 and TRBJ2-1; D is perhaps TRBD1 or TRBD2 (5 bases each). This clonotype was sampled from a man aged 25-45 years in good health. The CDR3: CSAERGDEQFF. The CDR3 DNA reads TGCAGCGCGGAACGAGGGGATGAGCAGTTCTTC.